A single count supports the clone carrying this T cell receptor (beta chain). Antigen specificity is unknown. This entry belongs to a study of long-term antiretroviral therapy in people with HIV. Study in general: The study's earliest collections predate the 2015 immediate-ART recommendation by about a decade. General observations from the study: Despite increasing after ART, diversity remained lower than that of transplant donor controls.

A v3.0 immunoSEQ assay was performed at survey level. TCRdb keeps only in-frame clones here, not all; method: immunoSEQ multiplex PCR. The sample shows about 48,000 clones, around 84% of them seen only once. Participants with HIV, all of them, were treated in the United States. This clonotype originated in a woman in her late teens or twenties with HIV. The source was unsorted PBMCs, collected 0.8 years after starting antiretroviral therapy.

CDR3 DNA sequence: TGTGCCAGCAGCTTAGTGGGGAACGGAGACGAGCAGTACTTC. Translating it yields CASSLVGNGDEQYF. This chain connects TRBV7-2 to TRBJ2-7, with unresolved D. V was trimmed by 1 base and J by 5 bases, leaving 12 bases between them. The CDR3 extends over 14 amino acids. In germline, CDR1 is SGHTA, CDR2 FQGNSA.